This T cell receptor (beta chain) was documented in a study of blood T cells in healthy people across ages (dated by TCRdb to about 2015). Looking at the study overall: Template switching captured roughly one uniquely barcoded TCR beta cDNA molecule per two T cells in model experiments. To track age-related changes in TCR beta repertoire diversity, the study relied on deep sequencing normalized with unique cDNA molecular identifiers. The donors were divided into four age groups: young (average roughly 15 years), middle-aged (approximately 41), aged (about 60) and long-lived (around 80). Donors of different ages were randomly distributed across sequencing lanes to avoid experimental bias. Using the same blood draw, the study looked at two additional independent replicas of 1 million unique cDNA reads for two donors, one aged 18 to 30 and the other aged 80 or older. Broader findings and caveats from the paper: Estimates of total diversity based on one million sequenced T cells were regarded as lower bounds and as underestimates. As age increased, observed TCR beta diversity per million T cells dropped in a roughly linear way, and a significant reduction was already evident by age 40. Donor CMV infection status was unknown, potentially confounding age-related changes in expanded clonotypes. Compared with the aged group, the long-lived group had more naive CD4+ T cells, fewer expanded clones and increased TCR diversity, a pattern suggesting age selection. Bulk unsorted PBMC profiling prevented conclusive comparison of naive and antigen-experienced compartments. A strong correlation was found between observed TCR beta diversity and the percentage of naive T cells measured by flow cytometry.

Donors were 35 to 40 systemically healthy Caucasian individuals from Russia aged 6 to 90 years. Ten milliliters of peripheral blood were drawn from each donor into EDTA-treated Vacutainer tubes. Ficoll-Paque density-gradient centrifugation was used to isolate PBMCs, with at least 6.5 million per sample. Total RNA, at least 6 micrograms per sample, was extracted from PBMCs with Trizol reagent. For every donor, flow cytometry on a PBMC aliquot measured the percentage of naive CD45RAhigh/CD27high T cells. A few counts support this clonotype. The antigen it binds to is not known. The sample holds no much larger clone one base away, and base qualities are not on file. Libraries came from 5' RACE. For sequencing, an Illumina HiSeq 2500 was employed. A second PCR of roughly 6 to 12 cycles was run with a J-beta primer mix and a sample-barcoded 5' primer. Each TCR beta cDNA molecule received a unique molecular identifier from a template-switch 5' adaptor carrying 12 random nucleotides. Each sample yielded at least 2.5 million CDR3-containing paired-end reads. The Mint cDNA synthesis kit, primed by a TRBC-specific oligonucleotide, was used to synthesize first-strand cDNA from all RNA. All cDNA was treated with uracil-DNA glycosylase and then went through a first 18-cycle PCR with the universal primers M1SS and BC2_uni_R. As for how the authors treated the data: For normalization, 1 million high-quality reads, each with a distinct molecular identifier, were randomly selected from each sample. Instead of being binned into consensus sequences, reads with shared molecular identifiers were discarded. MiTCR, with a Q25 quality threshold and the strictest error-elimination algorithm, was used for CDR3 identification, clonotype clustering and error correction. A nonparametric unseen species model with Euler transformation was used to estimate lower-bound total TCR beta diversity. TCRdb reprocessed the public reads (quality trimming at Q25 with fastp, clone calling with MiXCR) and kept in-frame beta chains. A single entry per CDR3 protein holds the most common genes and DNA from its merged rows. The V and J calls come from TCRdb's annotation, not from the publication. This sample lists 1.5 million to 2 million distinct CDR3 sequences; roughly 50% were detected once. About 2.1% of the sample belongs to the ten largest clones.

The germline V gene (reference sequence) specifies MNHEY as CDR1 and SMNVEV as CDR2. The V end loses 6 bases and the J end loses 8 bases, and a stretch of 13 bases separates them. The CDR3 numbers 12 residues from cysteine through phenylalanine. Of the read, only the CDR3 DNA is kept; its 36 bases are in frame from base 1. The sample consisted of blood. This sequence originates from a middle-aged woman in good health. The chain uses TRBV27 and TRBJ1-2; the D gene remains uncertain. The DNA is as follows: TGTGCCAGCAGGGCTTTGGCGGAGGGCTACACCTTC. Translated, it reads CASRALAEGYTF.